Listed here are 21 T cell receptor beta chains from one sample, sequenced in a study of CD4 T cells in relation to SARS-CoV-2 and coronaviruses. The data were produced by immunoSEQ multiplex PCR, yet TCRdb's version contains in-frame clones alone and is incomplete. The repertoire consists of around 18,000 clones, with about 72% occurring once and the leading ten covering under 35%. The antigens of these receptors remain unknown. Unexposed donor CD4+ T cells date from about 2011-2018, before the COVID-19 pandemic. CD4+ T cells were isolated from the cells after more than nine days of culture. The sequenced sample was CD4+ T cells from PBMCs, cultured in vitro. These TCRs come from a human donor in good health.

The chain carries TRBV10-3 and TRBJ2-1, with 10 bases aligning to TRBD2. Germline V gives CDR1 ENHRY, CDR2 SYGVKD. After removal of 5 bases from V and 0 bases from J, the junction contained 10 bases not matched to a gene. This CDR3 spans 18 amino acids. CDR3 DNA: TGTGCCATCAGTAACTCCGGGACTAGCGTTAGCTCCTACAATGAGCAGTTCTTC. It is translated as CAISNSGTSVSSYNEQFF.

The V gene is TRBV3-1 (or the pseudogene TRBV3-2), the J gene TRBJ2-5, with D possibly being TRBD1 (7 bases). The CDR3 length is 15 residues. Trimming pared 0 bases from V and 6 bases from J, leaving 14 bases between. From germline, CDR1 is LGHDT and CDR2 YNNKEL (reference sequence). CDR3 in DNA: TGTGCCAGCAGCCAAGACGCGGCAGGGGGGAAGACCCAGTACTTC. This gives the protein CASSQDAAGGKTQYF.

The V gene is TRBV30, the J gene TRBJ1-2; D is perhaps TRBD1 (6 bases). Per germline, CDR1 GTSNPN and CDR2 SVGIG (reference sequence). Between the trimmed V and J ends, which lost 1 base and 7 bases, there was a span of 10 bases. CDR3 length: 12 residues. The CDR3 sequence: CAWSGGGSGYTF. CDR3 in DNA: TGTGCCTGGAGTGGAGGGGGTTCTGGCTACACCTTC. Using reference TRBV30 and TRBJ1-2 for the parts outside the CDR3, the full variable domain is SQTIHQWPATLVQPVGSPLSLECTVEGTSNPNLYWYRQAAGRGLQLLFYSVGIGQISSEVPQNLSASRPQDRQFILSSKKLLLSDSGFYLCAWSGGGSGYTFGSGTRLTVV.

The chain is built from TRBV14 and TRBJ1-2; 7 bases align to TRBD1. Germline lookup yields CDR1 SGHDN and CDR2 FVKESK. The J segment lost 2 bases and the V segment lost 5 bases, leaving 2 bases of the junction unmatched. The CDR3 runs 13 residues. The CDR3 sequence: CASSAGQNYGYTF. CDR3 DNA sequence: TGTGCCAGCAGCGCGGGACAGAACTATGGCTACACCTTC.

The chain carries TRBV7-2 and TRBJ2-2; D assignment may be TRBD1 or TRBD2 (5 bases each). The germline CDR1 and CDR2 sequences are SGHTA and FQGNSA. This CDR3 has 15 residues. Trimming removed 6 bases at V and 2 bases at J, with 13 bases between. CDR3 coding DNA: TGTGCCAGCAGGACCGGGACGGGAAACACCGGGGAGCTGTTTTTT. Translation gives CASRTGTGNTGELFF.

The rearrangement uses TRBV2 and TRBJ1-1, with D unresolved. The CDR3 runs 15 residues. The germline V gene encodes CDR1 SNHLY and CDR2 FYNNEI. Trimming took off 9 bases at V and 7 bases at J, with 24 bases between the two ends. This CDR3 reads CASHEPVALLREAFF. CDR3 sequence (DNA): TGTGCCAGTCATGAACCGGTGGCCCTACTGCGTGAAGCTTTCTTT.

The chain couples TRBV7-2 to TRBJ2-2; a possible D gene is TRBD2 (6 bases). CDR1 SGHTA and CDR2 FQGNSA come from the germline V gene. CDR3 length equals 16 residues. Between the trimmed V and J ends, which lost 0 bases and 5 bases, there was a span of 13 bases. The CDR3 sequence: CASSLAPLAYTGELFF. CDR3 DNA: TGTGCCAGCAGCTTAGCTCCGCTAGCGTATACCGGGGAGCTGTTTTTT.

V is TRBV6-5 and J is TRBJ2-1; no definite D call. This CDR3 has 13 residues. Germline lookup yields CDR1 MNHEY and CDR2 SVGAGI. Trimming stripped 7 bases from V and 9 bases from J, with 16 bases between. CDR3 in amino acids: CASIETHWGEQFF. The CDR3 bases are TGTGCCAGCATAGAGACACACTGGGGTGAGCAGTTCTTC.

The chain employs TRBV6-2 or TRBV6-3 and TRBJ1-3; D gene ambiguous. Looked up from germline, CDR1 is MNHEY and CDR2 is SVGEGT. The CDR3 covers 16 residues. V was pared by 1 base and J by 2 bases, with 12 bases between. The CDR3 DNA is TGTGCCAGCAGTTACTTGGATAGGTCAACTGGAAACACCATATATTTT. Translation gives CASSYLDRSTGNTIYF.

This clone is a singleton in its sample. This chain connects TRBV30 to TRBJ2-7, with D hard to call. Trimming pared 1 base from V and 2 bases from J, leaving 9 bases between. This CDR3 spans 13 amino acids. The V gene's germline CDR1 is GTSNPN and CDR2 SVGIG (reference sequence). CDR3 DNA sequence: TGTGCCTGGAGTGGCCCGCCGACCTACGAGCAGTACTTC. Translating it yields CAWSGPPTYEQYF.

The chain carries TRBV28 and TRBJ2-3, with D unclear. Trimming left V 6 bases short and J 0 bases short, with 10 bases between. The CDR3 is 14 residues long. Germline-derived CDR1 and CDR2 are MDHEN and SYDVKM. The CDR3 loop is CASRSGYSTDTQYF. CDR3 nucleotides: TGTGCCAGCAGATCAGGTTACAGCACAGATACGCAGTATTTT.

In this sample, this clone turned up a few times. This chain uses TRBV24-1 with TRBJ2-5; D not resolved. Germline V lookup: CDR1 KGHDR, CDR2 SFDVKD. The V end was cut by 4 bases, the J end by 7 bases, with 15 bases between. The CDR3 is made up of 14 amino acids. In DNA form, the CDR3 reads TGTGCCACCAGTGAGCCGCAAATCAGTGGGACCCAGTACTTC. Translating gives CATSEPQISGTQYF.

This rearrangement joins TRBV24-1 to TRBJ2-3; 8 bases match TRBD1. Germline CDR1 and CDR2: KGHDR and SFDVKD. This CDR3 contains 16 residues. The V and J ends lost 5 bases and 1 base, in that order; junction bases with no gene match: 7. The CDR3 sequence is CATSVAGGIGTDTQYF. The DNA for the CDR3 is TGTGCCACCAGTGTCGCAGGGGGCATCGGCACAGATACGCAGTATTTT.

As DNA, the CDR3 is TGTGCCAGCAGTTTGTTACCTCCTGTTTCTTCGCAGTATTTT. This sequence encodes CASSLLPPVSSQYF. This chain links TRBV27 with TRBJ2-3; D call uncertain. The germline CDR1 and CDR2 sequences are MNHEY and SMNVEV (reference sequence). The V and J ends lost 3 bases and 10 bases respectively, with 17 bases between them. The CDR3 covers 14 residues.

V usage is TRBV30 and J usage is TRBJ1-1, with D uncertain. CDR3 length: 14 amino acids. The V gene lost 0 bases and the J gene lost 1 base, with 9 bases spanning the gap. CDR1 is GTSNPN and CDR2 is SVGIG in the germline V gene (reference sequence). Written as DNA, the CDR3 is TGTGCCTGGAGTGTAAGGCAGGCGAACACTGAAGCTTTCTTT. It is translated as CAWSVRQANTEAFF.

This clone has just one count. J is TRBJ1-5 and V is TRBV11-2; D is perhaps TRBD1 (5 bases). The germline V gene encodes CDR1 SGHAT and CDR2 FQNNGV. The CDR3 is 14 residues long. The V gene lost 5 bases and the J gene lost 1 base, with 9 bases spanning the gap. The CDR3 is CASSRWDSNQPQHF. CDR3 DNA: TGTGCCAGCAGCCGGTGGGACAGCAATCAGCCCCAGCATTTT.

The chain has TRBV5-4 and TRBJ2-7; TRBD2 matches 13 bases. V lost 3 bases and J lost 2; bases outside the gene matches: 2. Per the germline V gene, CDR1 is SGHNT and CDR2 is YYREEE (reference sequence). This CDR3 spans 15 amino acids. The CDR3 sequence: CASSSTSGRAYEQYF. CDR3 nucleotides: TGTGCCAGCAGCTCCACTAGCGGGAGGGCCTACGAGCAGTACTTC. Full variable domain (outside the CDR3, taken from reference TRBV5-4 and TRBJ2-7): ETGVTQSPTHLIKTRGQQVTLRCSSQSGHNTVSWYQQALGQGPQFIFQYYREEENGRGNFPPRFSGLQFPNYSSELNVNALELDDSALYLCASSSTSGRAYEQYFGPGTRLTVT.

This sequence joins TRBV12-3 or TRBV12-4 and TRBJ1-2; D perhaps matches TRBD1 (6 bases). The CDR3 is made up of 13 amino acids. The V end lost 4 bases, the J end lost 8 bases, and 14 bases lay between the germline ends. The CDR3 DNA sequence: TGTGCCAGCAGTTCCCCAGGGGCGAGAGGCTACACCTTC. Translation: CASSSPGARGYTF.

This clone was seen just once. This chain joins TRBV6-5 and TRBJ1-2; D not resolved. The CDR3 contains 15 residues. Germline V CDR1 and CDR2: MNHEY, SVGAGI. V lost 4 bases, J lost 6 bases, and 18 bases lay in between. CDR3 residues: CASSSPGNGKDGYTF. The CDR3 DNA reads as TGTGCCAGCAGTTCGCCGGGTAATGGGAAAGATGGCTACACCTTC.

This chain joins TRBV4-1 and TRBJ1-2; a weak D match, TRBD1 (5 bases). V lost 0 bases and J lost 8, with 16 bases in between. There are 15 residues in the CDR3. Germline loops: CDR1 MGHRA, CDR2 YSYEKL. The CDR3 sequence is CASSQDFAREVGYTF. As DNA, the CDR3 is TGCGCCAGCAGCCAAGATTTTGCCAGGGAAGTAGGCTACACCTTC.

The chain couples TRBV14 to TRBJ1-1, with D uncertain. CDR1 is SGHDN, CDR2 FVKESK, per germline. Trimming took 4 bases from V and 10 from J, leaving 13 bases between them. The CDR3 sequence is 12 residues long. The CDR3 DNA is TGTGCCAGCAGCCCACAAGGCCATCGAGCTTTCTTT. Protein product: CASSPQGHRAFF. Variable domain in full (rest from reference TRBV14 and TRBJ1-1): EAGVTQFPSHSVIEKGQTVTLRCDPISGHDNLYWYRRVMGKEIKFLLHFVKESKQDESGMPNNRFLAERTGGTYSTLKVQPAELEDSGVYFCASSPQGHRAFFGQGTRLTVV.